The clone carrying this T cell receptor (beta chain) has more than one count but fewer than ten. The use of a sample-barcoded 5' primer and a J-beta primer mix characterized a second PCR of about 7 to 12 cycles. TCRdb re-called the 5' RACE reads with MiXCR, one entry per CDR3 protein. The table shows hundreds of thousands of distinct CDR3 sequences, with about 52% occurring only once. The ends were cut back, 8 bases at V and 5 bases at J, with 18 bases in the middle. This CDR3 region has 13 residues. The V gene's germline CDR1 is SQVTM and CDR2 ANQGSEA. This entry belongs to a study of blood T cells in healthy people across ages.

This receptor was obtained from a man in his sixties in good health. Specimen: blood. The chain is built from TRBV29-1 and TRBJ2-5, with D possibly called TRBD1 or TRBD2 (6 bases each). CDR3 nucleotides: TGCAGCTCTCTGGGGGGCGGAGGGGAGACCCAGTACTTC. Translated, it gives CSSLGGGGETQYF.